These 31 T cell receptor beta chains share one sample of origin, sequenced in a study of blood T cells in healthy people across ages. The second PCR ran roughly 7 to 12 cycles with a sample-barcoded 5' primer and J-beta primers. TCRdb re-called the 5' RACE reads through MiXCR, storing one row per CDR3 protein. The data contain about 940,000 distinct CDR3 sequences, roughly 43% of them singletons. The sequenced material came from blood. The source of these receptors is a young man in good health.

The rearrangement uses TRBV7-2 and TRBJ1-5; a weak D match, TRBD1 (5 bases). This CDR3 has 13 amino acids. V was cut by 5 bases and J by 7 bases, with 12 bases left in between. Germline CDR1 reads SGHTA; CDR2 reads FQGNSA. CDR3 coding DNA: TGTGCCAGCAGCGACCAGGGCCTACAGCCCCAGCATTTT. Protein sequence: CASSDQGLQPQHF.

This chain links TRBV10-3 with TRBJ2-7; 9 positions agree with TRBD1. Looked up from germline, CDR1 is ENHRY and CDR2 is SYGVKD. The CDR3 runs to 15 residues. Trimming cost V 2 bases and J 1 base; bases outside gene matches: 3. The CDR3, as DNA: TGTGCCATCAGTGAGAGGACAGGGGCGTCCTACGAGCAGTACTTC. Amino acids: CAISERTGASYEQYF.

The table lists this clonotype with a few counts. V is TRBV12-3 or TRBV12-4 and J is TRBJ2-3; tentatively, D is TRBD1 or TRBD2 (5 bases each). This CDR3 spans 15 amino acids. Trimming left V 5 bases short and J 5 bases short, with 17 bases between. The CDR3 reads CASSLEGTGEDTQYF. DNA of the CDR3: TGTGCCAGCAGTCTAGAGGGGACGGGTGAAGATACGCAGTATTTT.

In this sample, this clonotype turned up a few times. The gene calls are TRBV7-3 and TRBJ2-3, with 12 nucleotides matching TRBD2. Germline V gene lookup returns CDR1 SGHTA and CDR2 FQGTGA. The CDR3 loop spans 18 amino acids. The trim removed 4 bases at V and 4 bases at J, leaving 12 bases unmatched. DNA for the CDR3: TGTGCCAGCAGCTGGCCCTCTAGCGGGGGGGGTGTCCCAGATACGCAGTATTTT. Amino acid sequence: CASSWPSSGGGVPDTQYF.

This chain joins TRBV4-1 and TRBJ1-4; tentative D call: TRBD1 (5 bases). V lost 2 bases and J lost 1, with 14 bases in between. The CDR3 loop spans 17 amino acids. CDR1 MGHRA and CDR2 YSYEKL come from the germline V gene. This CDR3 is CASSQSRATQTNEKLFF. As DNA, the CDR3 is TGCGCCAGCAGCCAAAGCAGGGCGACACAAACTAATGAAAAACTGTTTTTT.

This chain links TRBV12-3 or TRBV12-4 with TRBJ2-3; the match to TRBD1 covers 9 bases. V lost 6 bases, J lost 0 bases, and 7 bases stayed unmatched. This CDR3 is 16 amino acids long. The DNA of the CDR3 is TGTGCCAGCAGCCCGGACAGGGGAGCTAGCACAGATACGCAGTATTTT. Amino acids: CASSPDRGASTDTQYF.

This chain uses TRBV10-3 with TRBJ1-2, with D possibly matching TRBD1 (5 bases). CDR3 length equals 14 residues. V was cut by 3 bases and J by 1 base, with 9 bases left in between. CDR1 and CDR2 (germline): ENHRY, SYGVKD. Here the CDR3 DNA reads TGTGCCATCAGTGACCCGGGACTTAACTATGGCTACACCTTC. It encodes CAISDPGLNYGYTF.

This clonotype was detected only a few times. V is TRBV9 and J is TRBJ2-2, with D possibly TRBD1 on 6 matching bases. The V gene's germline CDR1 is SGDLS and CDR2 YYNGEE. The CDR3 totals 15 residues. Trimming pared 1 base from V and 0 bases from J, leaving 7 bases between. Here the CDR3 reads CASSVRQANTGELFF. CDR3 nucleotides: TGTGCCAGCAGCGTAAGACAGGCGAACACCGGGGAGCTGTTTTTT.

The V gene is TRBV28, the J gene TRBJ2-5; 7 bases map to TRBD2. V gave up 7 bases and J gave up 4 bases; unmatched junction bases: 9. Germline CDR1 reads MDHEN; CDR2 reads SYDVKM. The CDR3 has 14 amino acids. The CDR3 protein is CASNGRAGRETQYF. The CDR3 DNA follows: TGTGCCAGCAATGGCCGAGCGGGGCGAGAGACCCAGTACTTC.

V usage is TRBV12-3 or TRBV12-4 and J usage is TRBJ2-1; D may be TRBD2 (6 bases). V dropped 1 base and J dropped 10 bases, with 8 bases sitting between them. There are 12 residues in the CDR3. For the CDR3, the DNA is TGTGCCAGCAGTTTAGGGCTAGCGGAGCAGTTCTTC. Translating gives CASSLGLAEQFF.

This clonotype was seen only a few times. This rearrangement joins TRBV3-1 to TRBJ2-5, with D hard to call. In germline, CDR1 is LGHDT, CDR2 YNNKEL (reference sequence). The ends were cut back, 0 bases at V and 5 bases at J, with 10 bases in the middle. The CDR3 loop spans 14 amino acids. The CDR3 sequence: CASSQDQVIETQYF. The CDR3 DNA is TGTGCCAGCAGCCAAGATCAAGTCATTGAGACCCAGTACTTC.

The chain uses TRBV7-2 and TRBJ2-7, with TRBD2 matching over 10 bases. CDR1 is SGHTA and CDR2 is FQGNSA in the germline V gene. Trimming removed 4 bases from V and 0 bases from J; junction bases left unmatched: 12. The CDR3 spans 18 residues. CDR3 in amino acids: CASSSPNRLAGDSYEQYF. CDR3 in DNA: TGTGCCAGCAGCTCCCCTAATAGGCTAGCGGGGGACTCCTACGAGCAGTACTTC.

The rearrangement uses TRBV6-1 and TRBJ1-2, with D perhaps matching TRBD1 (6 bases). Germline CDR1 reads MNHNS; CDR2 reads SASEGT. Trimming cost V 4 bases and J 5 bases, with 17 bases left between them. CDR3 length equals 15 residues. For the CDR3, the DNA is TGTGCCAGCAGTGTATCCGGACAGACCTATTATGGCTACACCTTC. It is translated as CASSVSGQTYYGYTF.

The CDR3 protein is CASSPRQGAKSTEAFF. CDR3 coding DNA: TGTGCCAGCAGCCCCCGACAGGGGGCGAAAAGCACTGAAGCTTTCTTT. This chain joins TRBV3-1 and TRBJ1-1; TRBD1 matches 10 bases. Germline-derived CDR1 and CDR2 are LGHDT and YNNKEL (reference sequence). The CDR3 consists of 16 residues. Trimming removed 4 bases from V and 4 bases from J; junction bases left unmatched: 9.

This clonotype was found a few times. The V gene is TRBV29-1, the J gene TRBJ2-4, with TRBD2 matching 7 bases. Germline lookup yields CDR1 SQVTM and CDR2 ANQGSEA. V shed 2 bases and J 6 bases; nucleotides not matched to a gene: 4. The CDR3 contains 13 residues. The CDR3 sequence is CSVEWEGRNIQYF. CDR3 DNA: TGCAGCGTTGAATGGGAGGGTAGAAACATTCAGTACTTC.

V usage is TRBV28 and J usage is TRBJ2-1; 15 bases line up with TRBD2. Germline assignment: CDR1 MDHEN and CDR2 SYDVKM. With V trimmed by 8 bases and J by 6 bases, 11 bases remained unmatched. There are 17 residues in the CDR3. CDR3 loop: CASLTKRTSGGANEQFF. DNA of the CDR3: TGTGCCAGCCTCACCAAAAGGACTAGCGGGGGGGCCAATGAGCAGTTCTTC.

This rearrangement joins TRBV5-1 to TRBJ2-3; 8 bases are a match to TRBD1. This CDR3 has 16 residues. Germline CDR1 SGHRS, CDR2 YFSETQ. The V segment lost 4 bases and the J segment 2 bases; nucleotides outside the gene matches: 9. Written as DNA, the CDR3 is TGCGCCAGCAGCGCCTTCCGGGACAGGTTCACAGATACGCAGTATTTT. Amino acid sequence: CASSAFRDRFTDTQYF.

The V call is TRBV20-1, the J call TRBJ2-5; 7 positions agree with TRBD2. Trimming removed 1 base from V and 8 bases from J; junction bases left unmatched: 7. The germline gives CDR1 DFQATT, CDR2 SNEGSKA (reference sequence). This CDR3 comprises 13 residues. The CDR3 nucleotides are TGCAGTGCTAGAGGGCTAGCGGTCCGTACCCAGTACTTC. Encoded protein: CSARGLAVRTQYF.

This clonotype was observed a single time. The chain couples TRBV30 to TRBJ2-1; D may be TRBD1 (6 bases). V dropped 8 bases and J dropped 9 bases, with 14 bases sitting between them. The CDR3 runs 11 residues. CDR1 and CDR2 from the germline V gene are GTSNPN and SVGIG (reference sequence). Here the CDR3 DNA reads TGTGCCGGGGAGACAGGTTTTGAGCAGTTCTTC. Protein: CAGETGFEQFF. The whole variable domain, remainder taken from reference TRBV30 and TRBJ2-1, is SQTIHQWPATLVQPVGSPLSLECTVEGTSNPNLYWYRQAAGRGLQLLFYSVGIGQISSEVPQNLSASRPQDRQFILSSKKLLLSDSGFYLCAGETGFEQFFGPGTRLTVL.

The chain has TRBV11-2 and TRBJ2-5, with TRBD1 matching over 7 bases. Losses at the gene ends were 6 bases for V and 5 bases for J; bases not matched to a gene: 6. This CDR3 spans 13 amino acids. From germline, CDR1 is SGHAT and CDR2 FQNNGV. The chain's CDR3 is CASRYRGLETQYF. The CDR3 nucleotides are TGTGCCAGCAGATATAGGGGGCTTGAGACCCAGTACTTC.

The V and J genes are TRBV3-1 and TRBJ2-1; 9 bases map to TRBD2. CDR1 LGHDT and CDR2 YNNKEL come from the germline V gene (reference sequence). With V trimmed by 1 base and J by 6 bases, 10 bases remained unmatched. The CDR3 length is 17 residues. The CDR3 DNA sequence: TGTGCCAGCAGCCAAGCCGGCGGGGGGGCGTCAAGCAATGAGCAGTTCTTC. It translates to CASSQAGGGASSNEQFF.

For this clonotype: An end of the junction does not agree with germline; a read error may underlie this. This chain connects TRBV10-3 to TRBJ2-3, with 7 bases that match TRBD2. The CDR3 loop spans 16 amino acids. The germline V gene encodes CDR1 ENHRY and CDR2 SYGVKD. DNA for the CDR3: TGTGCCATCGCCGAGCGAGTAGCGGGTAGCACAGATACGCGGTATTTT. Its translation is CAIAERVAGSTDTRYF.

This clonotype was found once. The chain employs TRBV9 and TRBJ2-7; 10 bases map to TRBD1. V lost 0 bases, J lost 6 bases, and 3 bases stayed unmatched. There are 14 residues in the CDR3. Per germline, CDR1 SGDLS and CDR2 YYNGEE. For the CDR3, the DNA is TGTGCCAGCAGCGTAGCCGGGACAGGGGTCGAGCAGTACTTC. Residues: CASSVAGTGVEQYF.

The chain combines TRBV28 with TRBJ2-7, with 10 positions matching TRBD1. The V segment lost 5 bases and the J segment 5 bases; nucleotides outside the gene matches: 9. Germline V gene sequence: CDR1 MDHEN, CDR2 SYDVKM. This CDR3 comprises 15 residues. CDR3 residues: CASSLTGTGAHEQYF. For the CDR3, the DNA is TGTGCCAGCAGTCTTACCGGGACAGGGGCCCACGAGCAGTACTTC.

CDR3 protein: CASMGGQSYEQYF. The CDR3 DNA reads as TGTGCCAGCATGGGCGGACAATCCTACGAGCAGTACTTC. V usage is TRBV11-3 and J usage is TRBJ2-7, with D possibly being TRBD1 (5 bases). This CDR3 has 13 amino acids. Per germline, CDR1 SGHNT and CDR2 YENEEA. Trimming shortened V by 7 bases and J by 1 base, and 11 bases separated the two germline ends.

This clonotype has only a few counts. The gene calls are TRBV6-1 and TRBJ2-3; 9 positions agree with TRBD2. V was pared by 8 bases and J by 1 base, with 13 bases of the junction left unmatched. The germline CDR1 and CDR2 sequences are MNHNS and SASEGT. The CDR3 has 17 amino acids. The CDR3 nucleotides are TGTGCCAGCCCCCCGGGCAGCGGGGGGCCGGGCACAGATACGCAGTATTTT. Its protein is CASPPGSGGPGTDTQYF.

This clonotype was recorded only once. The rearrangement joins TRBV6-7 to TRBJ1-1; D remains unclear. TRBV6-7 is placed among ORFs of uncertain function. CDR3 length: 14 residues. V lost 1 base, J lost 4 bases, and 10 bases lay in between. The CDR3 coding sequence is TGTGCCAGCAGTTACTTGAGCTTGGTCACTGAAGCTTTCTTT. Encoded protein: CASSYLSLVTEAFF.

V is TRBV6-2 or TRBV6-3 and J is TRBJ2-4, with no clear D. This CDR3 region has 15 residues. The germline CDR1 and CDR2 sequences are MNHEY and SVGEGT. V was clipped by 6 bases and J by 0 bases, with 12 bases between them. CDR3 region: CASRRSALAKNIQYF. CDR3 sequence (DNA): TGTGCCAGCAGGCGCTCAGCCCTAGCCAAAAACATTCAGTACTTC.

The CDR3 region is CATSRDATPGETQYF. CDR3 nucleotide sequence: TGTGCCACCAGCAGAGATGCCACACCGGGGGAGACCCAGTACTTC. The chain combines TRBV15 with TRBJ2-4, with D possibly TRBD2 on 5 matching bases. The J call may not be correct, given that the DNA end is closer to TRBJ2-5. This CDR3 region has 15 residues. The germline V gene has CDR1 LNHNV and CDR2 YYDKDF (reference sequence).

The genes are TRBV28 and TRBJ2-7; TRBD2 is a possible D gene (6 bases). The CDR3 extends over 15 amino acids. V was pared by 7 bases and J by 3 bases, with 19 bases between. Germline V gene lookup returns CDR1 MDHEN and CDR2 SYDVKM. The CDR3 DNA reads TGTGCCAGCACCTCAACTGGGGGGTCCGGCTACGAGCAGTACTTC. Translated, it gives CASTSTGGSGYEQYF. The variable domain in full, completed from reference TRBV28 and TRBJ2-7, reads DVKVTQSSRYLVKRTGEKVFLECVQDMDHENMFWYRQDPGLGLRLIYFSYDVKMKEKGDIPEGYSVSREKKERFSLILESASTNQTSMYLCASTSTGGSGYEQYFGPGTRLTVT.

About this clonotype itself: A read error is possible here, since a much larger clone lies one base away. The CDR3 region is CSAGVRTGGLEQYF. The CDR3 coding sequence is TGCAGTGCTGGAGTACGGACAGGGGGCCTCGAGCAGTACTTC. This chain joins TRBV20-1 and TRBJ2-7; 11 bases agree with TRBD1. The CDR3 runs 14 residues. V gave up 5 bases and J gave up 6 bases; unmatched junction bases: 9. Germline CDR1 is DFQATT and CDR2 is SNEGSKA (reference sequence).